This T cell receptor (beta chain) was sequenced for a study of T cell responses to AZD1222 COVID-19 vaccine. Study-wide results and caveats: Clonal diversity was possibly underestimated, and white British individuals and females predominated among donors. Only a handful of AZD1222 recipients, six or seven in all, had baseline seropositivity.

Only in-frame clones appear in the TCRdb table, and some are missing; sequencing was by immunoSEQ multiplex PCR. The sample has around 70,000 clones, about nine tenths seen once; the top ten hold less than 9%. The CDR3 has 16 residues. Points on this clone: Antigen unknown.

The J gene is TRBJ2-4, the V gene TRBV12-2; the D call TRBD2 from the table was never checked on the DNA. TRBV12-2 is noted as a pseudogene. This specimen consisted of peripheral blood, obtained on day 0 of AZD1222 vaccination. This sequence originates from an adult in good health. The CDR3 nucleotides read TGTGCAAGTCGCTTAGCTTGCGGGGATGCCAAAAACATTCAGTACTTC. Encoded protein: CASRLACGDAKNIQYF.